One and the same sample provided the 8 T cell receptor beta chains below, sequenced in a study of T-cell memory formation after mild COVID-19. TCRdb reprocessed the 5' RACE reads via MiXCR and lists one record per CDR3 protein. This table has more than 100,000 distinct CDR3 sequences, approximately 5.9% appearing once. The sample comprised PBMCs or a T cell subset sorted from them (not recorded which). These receptor sequences come from an adult woman who had mild COVID-19 (a few samples of this study predate the infection). Cell type and time point are not known.

This clonotype was detected a few times. This chain links TRBV7-8 with TRBJ2-1; D not resolved. Germline CDR1 reads SGHVS; CDR2 reads FQNEAQ. This CDR3 has 13 amino acids. V was cut by 5 bases and J by 7 bases, with 12 bases left in between. In DNA, the CDR3 is TGTGCCAGCAGCCCACGGTTGGTGAATGAGCAGTTCTTC. Translating it yields CASSPRLVNEQFF. Variable domain in full (rest from reference TRBV7-8 and TRBJ2-1): GAGVSQSPRYKVAKRGQDVALRCDPISGHVSLFWYQQALGQGPEFLTYFQNEAQLDKSGLPSDRFFAERPEGSVSTLKIQRTQQEDSAVYLCASSPRLVNEQFFGPGTRLTVL.

This clonotype was seen more than once but under ten times. The chain links TRBV2 to TRBJ1-6; no clear D. Germline V gene lookup returns CDR1 SNHLY and CDR2 FYNNEI. The CDR3 totals 13 residues. V shed 7 bases and J shed 10 bases, with 14 bases lying between them. In DNA form, the CDR3 reads TGTGCCAGCACCCCGGAGGGAGGATCACCCCTCCACTTT. Amino acid sequence: CASTPEGGSPLHF. The variable domain in full, with the rest retrieved from reference TRBV2 and TRBJ1-6, is EPEVTQTPSHQVTQMGQEVILRCVPISNHLYFYWYRQILGQKVEFLVSFYNNEISEKSEIFDDQFSVERPDGSNFTLKIRSTKLEDSAMYFCASTPEGGSPLHFGNGTRLTVT.

This clonotype occurred a few times. The chain is built from TRBV18 and TRBJ1-1; TRBD1 is a possible D gene (5 bases). V was cut by 4 bases and J by 4 bases, with 16 bases left in between. This CDR3 is 15 amino acids long. Per the germline V gene, CDR1 is KGHSH and CDR2 is LQKENI. The CDR3 nucleotides read TGTGCCAGCTCACAAACGGGGGGATCGGGCACTGAAGCTTTCTTT. Its translation is CASSQTGGSGTEAFF.

This clonotype was picked up a small number of times. This rearrangement joins TRBV7-9 to TRBJ2-5, with D possibly TRBD1 on 5 matching bases. Germline V gene lookup returns CDR1 SEHNR and CDR2 FQNEAQ (reference sequence). The length of the CDR3 is 13 residues. Trimming took 5 bases from V and 4 from J, leaving 11 bases between them. In DNA form, the CDR3 reads TGTGCCAGCAGCACCAGGGCTCTAGAGACCCAGTACTTC. It yields the protein CASSTRALETQYF.

At least ten counts were recorded for this clonotype. The rearrangement uses TRBV7-3 and TRBJ2-2; D gene ambiguous. Trimming pared 1 base from V and 5 bases from J, leaving 8 bases between. Germline V CDR1 and CDR2: SGHTA, FQGTGA. This CDR3 spans 14 amino acids. CDR3 DNA sequence: TGTGCCAGCAGCTTAAGTCTGGGGACCGGGGAGCTGTTTTTT. Its protein product is CASSLSLGTGELFF.

The V call is TRBV3-1, the J call TRBJ2-7; possible D gene TRBD2, 7 bases. V dropped 4 bases and J dropped 2 bases, with 21 bases sitting between them. Per the germline V gene, CDR1 is LGHDT and CDR2 is YNNKEL (reference sequence). This CDR3 comprises 17 residues. CDR3 sequence (DNA): TGTGCCAGCAGCCCTCTGGGGCGCGGGGGCCTTACCTACGAGCAGTACTTC. Residues: CASSPLGRGGLTYEQYF.

This clonotype was recorded a few times. The rearrangement links TRBV3-1 to TRBJ2-3; 13 nucleotides agree with TRBD2. The CDR3 is 17 residues long. Germline V gives CDR1 LGHDT, CDR2 YNNKEL (reference sequence). The ends lost 4 bases at V and 6 bases at J; junction bases unmatched: 10. For the CDR3, the DNA is TGTGCCAGCAGCCTCACTAGCGGGGGGGCCGATATGGATACGCAGTATTTT. Amino acids: CASSLTSGGADMDTQYF.

This clonotype has only a few counts. The V gene is TRBV10-1, the J gene TRBJ2-3; 10 bases match TRBD2. J lost 3 bases, V lost 7 bases, and 4 bases had no gene match. CDR3 length equals 14 residues. Looked up from germline, CDR1 is WNHNN and CDR2 is SYGVQD (reference sequence). CDR3 sequence: CASKLAGVTDTQYF. The CDR3, as DNA: TGCGCCAGCAAGCTAGCGGGAGTTACAGATACGCAGTATTTT.